This TCR beta chain was identified in a study of Graves' ophthalmopathy and Graves' hyperthyroidism. Every ophthalmopathy donor presented moderate-to-severe activity, CAS ≥3, NOSPECS ≥4 and duration under 3 months. Other autoimmune diseases, uncontrolled infections, pregnancy or lactation ruled patients out of participation. PBMCs originated in roughly 11 ml of fresh peripheral blood. The V segment lost 5 bases and the J segment 7 bases; nucleotides outside the gene matches: 7. This CDR3 has 13 amino acids. Germline V gives CDR1 SGHVS, CDR2 FNYEAQ. Amplified TCR beta CDR3 regions were obtained using RNA transcripts as template. HTBI primers primed a first-round RT-PCR, and a second-round multiplex PCR followed. One entry per CDR3 protein results from TCRdb running MiXCR on the multiplex PCR reads. Seen here are 260,000 or so distinct CDR3 sequences, about 46% observed once, and the top ten hold around 43%.

The chain combines TRBV7-6 with TRBJ1-1; 7 bases fit TRBD1. The TCR was taken from an adult man with Graves' ophthalmopathy. The sample comprised peripheral blood. CDR3 loop: CASSRQGTNEAFF. CDR3 DNA: TGTGCCAGCAGCCGACAGGGAACTAATGAAGCTTTCTTT.